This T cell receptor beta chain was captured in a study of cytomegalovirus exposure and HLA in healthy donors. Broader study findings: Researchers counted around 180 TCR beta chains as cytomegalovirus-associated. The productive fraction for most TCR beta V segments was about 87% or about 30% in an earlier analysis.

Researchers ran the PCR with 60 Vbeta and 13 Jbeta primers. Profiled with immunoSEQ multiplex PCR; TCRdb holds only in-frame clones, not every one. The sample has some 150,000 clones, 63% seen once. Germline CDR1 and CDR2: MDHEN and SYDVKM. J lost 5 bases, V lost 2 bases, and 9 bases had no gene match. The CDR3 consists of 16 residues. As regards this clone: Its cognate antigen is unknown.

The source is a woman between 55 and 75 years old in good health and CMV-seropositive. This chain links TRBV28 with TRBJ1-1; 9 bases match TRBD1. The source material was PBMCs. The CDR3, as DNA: TGTGCCAGCAGTTTAGGACAGGGGAGAAGAAGAACTGAAGCTTTCTTT. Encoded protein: CASSLGQGRRRTEAFF.